The entry below describes one T cell receptor (beta chain). The data were taken from a study of CD8 T cells in Susac syndrome. Study at large: Eight or nine of the sequenced Susac syndrome patients were in remission, and about six had active disease. When their blood was taken, the Susac syndrome patients had either not yet had any therapy, were taking corticosteroids, or were taking intravenous immunoglobulin alone.

The sequenced target, TCR beta, came from blood CD8+ and CD4+ T cells. Both CD4+ and CD8+ T cells were negatively isolated, and TEMRA cells underwent FACS enrichment. cDNA came from about 0.51 to 1 ug RNA primed by random hexamers. TCRdb reprocessed the immunoSEQ multiplex PCR reads with MiXCR, giving one entry per CDR3 protein. The repertoire holds some 68,000 distinct CDR3 sequences, just over 90% seen once, with around 0.15% in the top ten. The TCR was taken from a human donor with Susac syndrome. Sample: CD4+ T cells from PBMCs.

The CDR3 DNA reads as TGCAGTGCTAGAGATGGGAGGTTAGCCAAAAACATTCAGTACTTC. This gives the protein CSARDGRLAKNIQYF. This chain uses TRBV20-1 with TRBJ2-4; D is perhaps TRBD2 (6 bases). The CDR3 has 15 residues. The V gene's germline CDR1 is DFQATT and CDR2 SNEGSKA (reference sequence). Trimming cost V 0 bases and J 0 bases, with 9 bases left between them.